This T cell receptor beta chain appears in the sequencing data of a study of beta chain features in type 1 diabetes. Overall study: Examined across all samples were around 110,000,000 sorted cells.

Isolation of CD4+ naive, central memory, regulatory and stem cell-like memory cells was achieved by sorting via CD45RO/CCR7/CD25/CD127/CD95/CD27. Populations isolated by sorting all had purity greater than 95%. Regarding this clone: What it recognizes is unknown.

Investigators reverse transcribed all isolated RNA, so they sequenced expressed TCRB transcripts. This table comes from immunoSEQ multiplex PCR, and its TCRdb copy is limited to in-frame clones, with some not included. The sample contains around 690,000 clones, roughly 12% of which appear only once. The CDR3 contains 13 residues. V was trimmed by 4 bases and J by 6 bases, leaving 14 bases between them. Germline loops: CDR1 SGHRS, CDR2 YFSETQ. Whole-study results and caveats: For TCRB rearrangement, an influence of HLA type remained unresolved here. Among patients with Type 1 diabetes, TCRB CDR3s were moderately but significantly shorter in every one of the four CD4+ subsets.

The sample comprised naive CD4+ T cells from blood. This clonotype was obtained from a man aged 25 to 45 with type 1 diabetes. The genes are TRBV5-1 and TRBJ2-7; no firm D call. The CDR3 region is CASSPTLGREQYF. The CDR3 region has the DNA TGCGCCAGCAGCCCGACCCTCGGGCGCGAGCAGTACTTC.